The 19 T cell receptor beta chains in this list originate from one sample, sequenced in a study of blood T cell repertoires in COVID-19. Clones were sequenced by immunoSEQ multiplex PCR, and TCRdb holds only the in-frame ones, with some missing. The sample comprises roughly 190,000 clones, approximately 84% of which are singletons, and less than 3% rests with the top ten. Sequenced sample: peripheral blood. The receptors were sampled from a human donor with acute or convalescent COVID-19. The donor label of this sample is uncertain.

The chain employs TRBV21-1 and TRBJ2-3; the table's D call TRBD1 went unverified against the DNA. TRBV21-1 is annotated as a pseudogene. The CDR3 loop spans 17 amino acids. For the CDR3, the DNA is TGTGCCAGCAGCAAAGTTAGGGCAGGGCAGGGCCCAGATACGCAGTATTTT. This codes for CASSKVRAGQGPDTQYF.

V is TRBV30 and J is TRBJ1-3; 7 bases are shared with TRBD1. Germline-derived CDR1 and CDR2 are GTSNPN and SVGIG (reference sequence). This CDR3 region has 15 residues. With 2 bases clipped from V and 2 bases from J, the junction kept 6 bases outside the gene matches. CDR3 nucleotides: TGTGCCTGGAGTTCTATTACAGGGGCTGGAAACACCATATATTTT. It is translated as CAWSSITGAGNTIYF.

The rearrangement uses TRBV6-4 and TRBJ2-2, with TRBD2 matching 8 bases. CDR1 is MRHNA and CDR2 is SNTAGT in the germline V gene. Unmatched junction bases numbered 19, after V lost 6 bases and J lost 7 bases. The CDR3 runs to 18 residues. The CDR3 reads CASRDPGLVPRVVGELFF. CDR3 DNA sequence: TGTGCCAGCAGAGATCCGGGACTAGTACCGCGAGTGGTCGGGGAGCTGTTTTTT.

The chain combines TRBV5-1 with TRBJ1-1; 8 positions match TRBD1. Germline V CDR1 and CDR2: SGHRS, YFSETQ. CDR3 size: 14 residues. The J segment lost 7 bases and the V segment lost 4 bases, leaving 9 bases of the junction unmatched. CDR3 DNA: TGCGCCAGCAGCACCTGGACAGGGAAGAATGAAGCTTTCTTT. It translates to CASSTWTGKNEAFF.

The chain employs TRBV3-1 (or the pseudogene TRBV3-2) and TRBJ1-4; D may be TRBD1 (5 bases). V was clipped by 6 bases and J by 5 bases, with 19 bases between them. This CDR3 has 16 amino acids. Germline V gene sequence: CDR1 LGHDT, CDR2 YNNKEL (reference sequence). CDR3 sequence reads: CASSLRKGARNEKLFF. CDR3 DNA sequence: TGTGCCAGCAGTCTCCGAAAAGGGGCGAGAAATGAAAAACTGTTTTTT.

The genes are TRBV5-1 and TRBJ2-3; 10 bases fit TRBD1. Germline CDR1 reads SGHRS; CDR2 reads YFSETQ. The CDR3 consists of 16 residues. J lost 2 bases, V lost 4 bases, and 7 bases had no gene match. This CDR3 reads CASSPLTGGPTDTQYF. In DNA, the CDR3 is TGCGCCAGCAGCCCCCTGACAGGGGGCCCCACAGATACGCAGTATTTT.

The chain carries TRBV7-3 and TRBJ1-1; 9 bases are shared with TRBD1. The CDR3 contains 13 residues. V shed 5 bases and J 5 bases; nucleotides not matched to a gene: 3. Looked up from germline, CDR1 is SGHTA and CDR2 is FQGTGA. CDR3 loop: CASSADRGTEAFF. CDR3 nucleotides: TGTGCCAGCAGCGCGGACAGGGGTACTGAAGCTTTCTTT.

J is TRBJ2-7 and V is TRBV9; the D gene is possibly TRBD2 (5 bases). The CDR3 spans 13 residues. V dropped 0 bases and J dropped 6 bases, with 10 bases sitting between them. CDR1 and CDR2 from the germline V gene are SGDLS and YYNGEE. The CDR3 sequence is CASSVAATSEQYF. Here the CDR3 DNA reads TGTGCCAGCAGCGTAGCGGCTACTAGCGAGCAGTACTTC.

Only one count was recorded for this clone. V usage is TRBV18 and J usage is TRBJ1-2; TRBD1 aligns across 8 bases. This CDR3 contains 14 residues. Trimming at V came to 3 bases and at J to 6 bases, leaving 6 bases not matched to a gene. The germline gives CDR1 KGHSH, CDR2 LQKENI. In nucleotides, the CDR3 is TGTGCCAGCTCACCGCGGTCAGGGGGCGATGGCTACACCTTC. Its translation: CASSPRSGGDGYTF. The full variable domain, with the rest looked up from reference TRBV18 and TRBJ1-2, is NAGVMQNPRHLVRRRGQEARLRCSPMKGHSHVYWYRQLPEEGLKFMVYLQKENIIDESGMPKERFSAEFPKEGPSILRIQQVVRGDSAAYFCASSPRSGGDGYTFGSGTRLTVV.

Only one count was recorded for this clone. The chain employs TRBV9 and TRBJ1-1; no reliable D call. Looked up from germline, CDR1 is SGDLS and CDR2 is YYNGEE. V lost 0 bases, J lost 6 bases, and 9 bases lay in between. CDR3 length: 13 amino acids. CDR3 nucleotide sequence: TGTGCCAGCAGCGTAGACTTAGTCTCTGAAGCTTTCTTT. Its protein is CASSVDLVSEAFF. Supplemented by reference TRBV9 and TRBJ1-1, the full variable domain reads DSGVTQTPKHLITATGQRVTLRCSPRSGDLSVYWYQQSLDQGLQFLIQYYNGEERAKGNILERFSAQQFPDLHSELNLSSLELGDSALYFCASSVDLVSEAFFGQGTRLTVV.

The V call is TRBV28, the J call TRBJ1-5, with D perhaps TRBD1 (5 bases). CDR1 and CDR2 from the germline V gene are MDHEN and SYDVKM. The germline V and J ends were trimmed by 4 bases and 3 bases, with 10 bases remaining between them. The CDR3 loop spans 14 amino acids. The CDR3 sequence is CASSYGQFNQPQHF. The CDR3 DNA is TGTGCCAGCAGTTACGGACAATTCAATCAGCCCCAGCATTTT.

The chain joins TRBV7-3 to TRBJ2-1; TRBD2 agrees at 10 bases. The CDR3 is made up of 19 amino acids. V lost 5 bases to trimming and J lost 9 bases; unmatched junction nucleotides: 22. CDR1 and CDR2 (germline): SGHTA, FQGTGA. The CDR3: CASSPPPDTVAGGRVEQFF. CDR3 DNA sequence: TGTGCCAGCAGCCCCCCTCCGGATACGGTAGCGGGAGGCAGGGTTGAGCAGTTCTTC.

V and J are TRBV10-1 and TRBJ2-5; D gene uncertain. Between the trimmed V and J ends, which lost 2 bases and 0 bases, there was a span of 13 bases. The CDR3 spans 16 residues. Germline V CDR1 and CDR2: WNHNN, SYGVQD (reference sequence). CDR3 region: CASSEVGRMNQETQYF. The CDR3 nucleotides read TGCGCCAGCAGTGAGGTAGGCAGGATGAACCAAGAGACCCAGTACTTC.

The genes are TRBV30 and TRBJ2-5, with 7 bases aligning to TRBD1. Germline assignment: CDR1 GTSNPN and CDR2 SVGIG (reference sequence). The V gene end was trimmed by 1 base and the J gene end by 7 bases; junction bases not matched to a gene: 9. The CDR3 runs to 14 residues. The CDR3 protein is CAWSAPRQGVTQYF. CDR3 DNA: TGTGCCTGGAGTGCCCCTCGGCAGGGGGTGACCCAGTACTTC.

The V call is TRBV5-5, the J call TRBJ1-2; D call uncertain. Trimming removed 0 bases at V and 8 bases at J, with 14 bases between. Per germline, CDR1 SGHKS and CDR2 YYEKEE (reference sequence). This CDR3 comprises 14 residues. The CDR3 loop is CASSLEYGVGGYTF. As DNA, the CDR3 is TGTGCCAGCAGCTTGGAATACGGGGTGGGCGGCTACACCTTC.

The chain combines TRBV7-9 with TRBJ1-2; 8 bases align to TRBD1. Germline assignment: CDR1 SEHNR and CDR2 FQNEAQ (reference sequence). V lost 6 bases, J lost 7 bases, and 4 bases stayed unmatched. The CDR3 runs to 12 residues. CDR3 nucleotide sequence: TGTGCCAGCAGGGACAGGGACTCTGGCTACACCTTC. Its translation: CASRDRDSGYTF. The complete variable domain, with remaining parts taken from reference TRBV7-9 and TRBJ1-2, reads DTGVSQNPRHKITKRGQNVTFRCDPISEHNRLYWYRQTLGQGPEFLTYFQNEAQLEKSRLLSDRFSAERPKGSFSTLEIQRTEQGDSAMYLCASRDRDSGYTFGSGTRLTVV.

The CDR3 coding sequence is TGTGCCAGCAGCTTCGAGGGTGACACTGAAGCTTTCTTT. Encoded protein: CASSFEGDTEAFF. The chain employs TRBV11-1 and TRBJ1-1; D is unclear. V lost 3 bases and J lost 3, with 8 bases in between. The CDR3 is 13 residues long. CDR1 SGHAT and CDR2 FQDESV come from the germline V gene (reference sequence).

This sequence joins TRBV3-1 (or the pseudogene TRBV3-2) and TRBJ1-1; maybe TRBD1 (5 bases). Germline CDR1 reads LGHDT; CDR2 reads YNNKEL (reference sequence). The V gene lost 6 bases and the J gene lost 4 bases, with 18 bases spanning the gap. The CDR3 consists of 15 residues. This chain's CDR3 is CASSPYSGGVTEAFF. The CDR3 coding sequence is TGTGCCAGCAGTCCTTATTCGGGGGGAGTCACTGAAGCTTTCTTT.

The sample holds a few counts of this clone. The V gene is TRBV28, the J gene TRBJ1-3, with no clear D. The CDR3 runs 11 residues. Germline-derived CDR1 and CDR2 are MDHEN and SYDVKM. Trimming shortened V by 3 bases and J by 8 bases, and 5 bases separated the two germline ends. CDR3 amino acids: CASSLGHTIYF. CDR3 nucleotide sequence: TGTGCCAGCAGTTTGGGCCACACCATATATTTT.